The T cell receptor (beta chain) described here comes from a study of blood T cell repertoires in COVID-19. Whole-study context: The United States, Italy and Spain provided the acute and convalescent COVID-19 samples. The analysed material was cDNA or gDNA that came from T cells, B-cell-depleted T cells, or PBMCs.

Original data processing: It was from reference gene primer amplification that nucleated cell counts were estimated. Some clones are missing from TCRdb's copy, which holds only in-frame ones; the method was immunoSEQ multiplex PCR. V and J calls and clone size are copied from that table; D and trimming were computed from the DNA. This sample yields around 20,000 clones, of which roughly 89% are seen a single time; over 6.5% belongs to the top ten. The length of the CDR3 is 15 residues. Germline V gene lookup returns CDR1 SQVTM and CDR2 ANQGSEA. Trimming cost V 0 bases and J 3 bases; bases outside gene matches: 3.

This sequence originates from a human donor in a cohort sampled during active COVID-19. The donor label of this sample is uncertain. The rearrangement links TRBV29-1 to TRBJ2-1; 9 bases fit TRBD2. Sequencing was done on a sample of peripheral blood. CDR3 region: CSVEDPSGNYNEQFF. In DNA form, the CDR3 reads TGCAGCGTTGAAGACCCTAGCGGGAACTACAATGAGCAGTTCTTC.